This T cell receptor (beta chain) is drawn from a study of cytomegalovirus exposure and HLA in healthy donors. PCR primers comprised 60 Vbeta and 13 Jbeta primers. The table came from immunoSEQ multiplex PCR; TCRdb's copy has only in-frame clones and leaves some out. The sample has around 150,000 clones, approximately 71% seen once. Sequences were obtained from PBMCs. This sequence originates from a middle-aged man in good health and CMV-seronegative.

The CDR3 DNA reads TGCGCCAGCAGCCAAAGAGACAGGGGAAGGACTAAAGCTTTCTTT. It codes for CASSQRDRGRTKAFF. The chain recombines TRBV5-1 with TRBJ1-1; TRBD1 agrees at 8 bases. This CDR3 spans 15 amino acids. V gave up 4 bases and J gave up 9 bases; unmatched junction bases: 14. CDR1 SGHRS and CDR2 YFSETQ come from the germline V gene.